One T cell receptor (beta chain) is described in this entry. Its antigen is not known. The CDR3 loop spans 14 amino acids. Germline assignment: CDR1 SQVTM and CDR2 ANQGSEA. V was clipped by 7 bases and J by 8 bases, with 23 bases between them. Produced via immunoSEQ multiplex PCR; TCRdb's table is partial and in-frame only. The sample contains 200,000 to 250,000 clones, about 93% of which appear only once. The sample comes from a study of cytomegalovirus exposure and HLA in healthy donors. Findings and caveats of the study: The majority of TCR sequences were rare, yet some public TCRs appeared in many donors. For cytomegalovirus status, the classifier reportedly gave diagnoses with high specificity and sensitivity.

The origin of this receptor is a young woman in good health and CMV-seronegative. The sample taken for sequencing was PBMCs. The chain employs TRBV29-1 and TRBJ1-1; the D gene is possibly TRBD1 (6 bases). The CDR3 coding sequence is TGCAGCGCCCGAGGGGGGGTTGCCTCCTCCGAAGCTTTCTTT. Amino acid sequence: CSARGGVASSEAFF.